A selection of T cell receptor beta chains follows, all from one sample in a study of identical twins. TCRdb re-called the 5' RACE reads with MiXCR, one entry per CDR3 protein. The profile shows 1.5 million to 2 million distinct CDR3 sequences, roughly a third of them singletons. Sequenced material: cord blood. The origin of the receptors is a newborn girl in good health. Each CDR3 is given with its conserved first and last residue. A D gene is named only where the DNA matches it firmly. Part of the rows lack a size; the others show once, few, many or a class for expanded clones.

>.|TRBJ2-7|TRBV7-2|15|TRBD2
TGTGCCAGCAGCTTAAGCCTAGCGGGGGGGCATGAGCAGTACTTC
CASSLSLAGGHEQYF
>.|TRBJ1-2|TRBV7-9|15|.
TGTGCCAGCAGCTTAGAATTTTTGGGTAGCTATGGCTACACCTTC
CASSLEFLGSYGYTF
>.|TRBJ2-3|TRBV10-2|15|.
TGCGCCACCAACCCCAGGAGGGGCCCGGCAGATACGCAGTATTTT
CATNPRRGPADTQYF
>.|TRBJ1-2|TRBV12-3/TRBV12-4|17|.
TGTGCCAGCACCAATCCGCCCCACAGTTTAGCTAACTATGGCTACACCTTC
CASTNPPHSLANYGYTF
>.|TRBJ2-7|TRBV4-1|14|.
TGCGCCAGCAGCCCTCTCCAGGGGACCTACGAGCAGTACTTC
CASSPLQGTYEQYF
>.|TRBJ2-4|TRBV20-1|11|.
TGCAGTGCGGCCACCCAAGAGCGCCAGTACTTC
CSAATQERQYF
>few|TRBJ1-2|TRBV27|14|.
TGTGCCAGCAGGAGGACAGCTTCGGACTATGGCTACACCTTC
CASRRTASDYGYTF
>few|TRBJ2-7|TRBV13|17|TRBD2
TGTGCCAGCAGCCGAGACGGGCGGGGGGGCAGCTCCTACGAGCAGTACTTC
CASSRDGRGGSSYEQYF
>many|TRBJ2-1|TRBV7-7|14|.
TGTGCCAGCAGCTTAGCGGACCAAGACAATGAGCAGTTCTTC
CASSLADQDNEQFF
>.|TRBJ2-3|TRBV20-1|13|.
TGCAGTGCCCCCCGTGGGGGAACAGATACGCAGTATTTT
CSAPRGGTDTQYF
>.|TRBJ1-1|TRBV5-1|16|.
TGCGCCAGCAGCCCCTACAGCGGGGCGTTGAACACTGAAGCTTTCTTT
CASSPYSGALNTEAFF
>few|TRBJ2-7|TRBV6-5|13|.
TGTGCCAGCACCACGGGACGGCCCTACGAGCAGTACTTC
CASTTGRPYEQYF
>.|TRBJ2-7|TRBV18|14|TRBD2
TGTGCCAGCTCACCAAGCGCGGGAGGGTACGAGCAGTACTTC
CASSPSAGGYEQYF
>.|TRBJ2-1|TRBV11-2|15|TRBD2
TGTGCCAGCAGGGGTCTAGCGGGAGGTTTAAATGAGCAGTTCTTC
CASRGLAGGLNEQFF
>.|TRBJ2-3|TRBV7-9|11|.
TGCGCCAACAGTGATCCCCCCGTACAGTATTTT
CANSDPPVQYF
>.|TRBJ1-3|TRBV28|14|.
TGTGCCAGCAGACATCAGGGTACCGGAAACACCATATATTTT
CASRHQGTGNTIYF
>once|TRBJ2-7|TRBV11-2|12|.
TGTGCCAGCAGATCACAGGGTTCCGAGCAGTACTTC
CASRSQGSEQYF
>few|TRBJ2-3|TRBV7-2|15|TRBD1
TGTGCCAGCAGCGTCCGGACAGGGGGTTTGGATACGCAGTATTTT
CASSVRTGGLDTQYF
>once|TRBJ1-2|TRBV20-1|13|.
TGCAGTGCTAGCCCCTCGGCGGGCTCAGGCTACACCTTC
CSASPSAGSGYTF
>.|TRBJ2-2|TRBV14|16|TRBD2
TGTGCCAGCAGCCGGACTAAGCGGGAGGGCCCCGGGGAGCTGTTTTTT
CASSRTKREGPGELFF
>.|TRBJ2-2|TRBV19|14|.
TGTGCCAGTAAACGGGGCCTTTCCGCCGGGGAGCTGTTTTTT
CASKRGLSAGELFF
>few|TRBJ2-1|TRBV7-2|15|TRBD2
TGTGCCAGCAGCAGTAGCGGGAGGCCTCTCAATGAGCAGTTCTTC
CASSSSGRPLNEQFF
>many|TRBJ2-1|TRBV27|14|TRBD2
TGTGCCAGCAGTTTATTGTTCGGGGGGGCCGAGCAGTTCTTC
CASSLLFGGAEQFF
>.|TRBJ2-7|TRBV19|15|.
TGTGCCAGTAGAGCCAGTTGGAGGAGCTCCTACGAGCAGTACTTC
CASRASWRSSYEQYF
>many|TRBJ2-3|TRBV29-1|17|TRBD2
TGCAGCGTTGGTTCAGGACTAGCGGATAGACACACAGATACGCAGTATTTT
CSVGSGLADRHTDTQYF
>.|TRBJ2-3|TRBV12-3/TRBV12-4|14|.
TGTGCCAGCAGTTTTACACCGGGTCCAGATACGCAGTATTTT
CASSFTPGPDTQYF
>.|TRBJ1-1|TRBV25-1|14|TRBD1
TGTGCCAGCAGGACAGGGATTAGGTACACTGAAGCTTTCTTT
CASRTGIRYTEAFF
>.|TRBJ2-3|TRBV5-1|13|.
TGCGCCAGCAGCGCGGGTGAGGGGGATACGCAGTATTTT
CASSAGEGDTQYF
>few|TRBJ1-1|TRBV10-3|14|.
TGTGCCATCAGCTCCGGGACCATGAACACTGAAGCTTTCTTT
CAISSGTMNTEAFF
>.|TRBJ2-7|TRBV20-1|11|.
TGCAGTGCTTTAGGGGGATACGAGCAGTACTTC
CSALGGYEQYF
>.|TRBJ1-6|TRBV24-1|14|.
TGTGCCACCAGTCTCAGCTCCTATAATTCACCCCTCCACTTT
CATSLSSYNSPLHF
>few|TRBJ2-1|TRBV12-3/TRBV12-4|21|TRBD2
TGTGCCAGCAGTTTAGCGGGGTATCTAGCGGGAGACGGGAGCTCCTACAATGAGCAGTTCTTC
CASSLAGYLAGDGSSYNEQFF
>.|TRBJ2-1|TRBV12-3/TRBV12-4|12|.
TGTGCCAGCAGTTTGACGGGTTATGTGCAGTTCTTC
CASSLTGYVQFF
>few|TRBJ1-5|TRBV28|17|.
TGTGCCAGCAGTCCCCCCCTATTGGGGTCTAGCAATCAGCCCCAGCATTTT
CASSPPLLGSSNQPQHF
>.|TRBJ2-2|TRBV4-1|15|.
TGCGCCAGCAGCCGCCTGATCGCGGGGACCGGGGAGCTGTTTTTT
CASSRLIAGTGELFF
>.|TRBJ2-7|TRBV6-1|17|.
TGTGCCAGCAGTGAATTCACGGTAGCGCTACTTTCCTACGAGCAGTACTTC
CASSEFTVALLSYEQYF
>many|TRBJ1-2|TRBV7-9|12|.
TGTGCCAGCAGCTATGGAGGGAACGGCTACACCTTC
CASSYGGNGYTF